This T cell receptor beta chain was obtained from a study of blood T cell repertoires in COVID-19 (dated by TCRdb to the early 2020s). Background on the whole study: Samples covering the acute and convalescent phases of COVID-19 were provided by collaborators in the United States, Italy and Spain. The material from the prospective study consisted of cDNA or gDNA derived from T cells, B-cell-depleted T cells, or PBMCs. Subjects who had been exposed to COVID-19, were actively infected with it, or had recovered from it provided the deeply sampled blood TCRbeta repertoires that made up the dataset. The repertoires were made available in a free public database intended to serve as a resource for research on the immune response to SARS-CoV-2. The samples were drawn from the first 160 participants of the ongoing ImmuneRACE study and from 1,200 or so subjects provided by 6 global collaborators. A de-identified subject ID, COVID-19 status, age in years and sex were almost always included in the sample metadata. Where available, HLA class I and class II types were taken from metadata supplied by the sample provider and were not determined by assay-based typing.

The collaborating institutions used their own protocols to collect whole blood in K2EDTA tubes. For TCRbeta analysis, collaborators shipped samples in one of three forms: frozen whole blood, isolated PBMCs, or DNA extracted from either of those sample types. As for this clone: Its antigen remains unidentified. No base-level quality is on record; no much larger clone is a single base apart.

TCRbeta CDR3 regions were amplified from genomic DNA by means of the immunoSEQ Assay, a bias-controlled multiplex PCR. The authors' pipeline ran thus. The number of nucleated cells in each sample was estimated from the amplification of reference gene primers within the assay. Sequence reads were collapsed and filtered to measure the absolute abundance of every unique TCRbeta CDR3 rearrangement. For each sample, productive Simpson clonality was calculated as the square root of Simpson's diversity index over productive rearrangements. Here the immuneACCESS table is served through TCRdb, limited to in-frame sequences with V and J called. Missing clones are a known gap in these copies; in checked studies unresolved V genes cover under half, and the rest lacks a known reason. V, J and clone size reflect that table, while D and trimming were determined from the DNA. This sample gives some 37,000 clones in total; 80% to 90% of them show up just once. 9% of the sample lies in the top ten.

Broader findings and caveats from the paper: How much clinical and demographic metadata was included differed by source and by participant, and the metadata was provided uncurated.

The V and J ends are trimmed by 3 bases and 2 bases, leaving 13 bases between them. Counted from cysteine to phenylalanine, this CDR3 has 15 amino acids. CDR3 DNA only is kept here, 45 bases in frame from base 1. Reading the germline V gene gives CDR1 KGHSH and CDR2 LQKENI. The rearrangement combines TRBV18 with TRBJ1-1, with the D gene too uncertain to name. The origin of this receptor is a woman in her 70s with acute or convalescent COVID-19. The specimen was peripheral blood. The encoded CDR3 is CASSPAGSQNTEAFF. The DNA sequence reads TGTGCCAGCTCACCGGCGGGCAGTCAAAACACTGAAGCTTTCTTT.